The TCR beta chain under discussion was sequenced for a study of blood T cell repertoires in COVID-19. Study context: Donors in the United States, Italy and Spain gave samples during acute or convalescent COVID-19.

The V gene end was trimmed by 7 bases and the J gene end by 1 base; junction bases not matched to a gene: 5. This CDR3 has 13 amino acids. Germline CDR1 SQVTM, CDR2 ANQGSEA. TCRdb's copy holds only in-frame clones and misses some; the assay was immunoSEQ multiplex PCR. The top ten clones hold roughly 4.7% of a sample with 65,000 to 70,000 clones, roughly 84% of them seen once. This sequence joins TRBV29-1 and TRBJ2-3; 7 bases align to TRBD2. The sequencing input was peripheral blood. The clonotype comes from a woman in her sixties or seventies with acute or convalescent COVID-19. The chain's CDR3 is CSAYRGGTDTQYF. The CDR3 nucleotides are TGCAGCGCCTATCGGGGGGGCACAGATACGCAGTATTTT.